The clone carrying this T cell receptor beta chain was detected ten times or more. Its antigen is not known. RNA transcripts yielded amplified TCR beta CDR3 regions. HTBI primers were employed in a first-round RT-PCR of the TCR CDR3. TCRdb itself ran the multiplex PCR reads through MiXCR, one entry per CDR3 protein. The repertoire holds more than 350,000 distinct CDR3 sequences, 15% seen once, with 15% to 20% in the top ten. The data belong to a study of T cells in Graves' hyperthyroidism and ophthalmopathy. The study's findings and limits: Model-based prediction identified ophthalmopathy a median approximately 6 months prior to its onset. Most clonotypes expanded in the thyroid (above 0.001) were also present in blood.

V lost 5 bases to trimming and J lost 0 bases, with 13 bases between them. The germline gives CDR1 KGHSH, CDR2 LQKENI. This CDR3 region has 16 residues. The source material was blood. The receptor was derived from a woman aged 60-75 years with Graves' ophthalmopathy. The chain recombines TRBV18 with TRBJ2-2; D is undetermined. The CDR3 protein is CASSLRPVSNTGELFF. CDR3 in DNA: TGTGCCAGCTCATTAAGACCTGTTTCGAACACCGGGGAGCTGTTTTTT.